The T cell receptor (beta chain) under discussion was sequenced for a study of beta chain features in type 1 diabetes. Study at large: Healthy donors, compared against patients, showed similar age, gender and cell yields.

This clone was seen a few times. Its antigen is as yet unknown. Investigators reverse transcribed all isolated RNA, so they sequenced expressed TCRB transcripts. Profiling relied on immunoSEQ multiplex PCR, and the TCRdb table lists in-frame clones only, not all of them. This table holds 850,000 to 900,000 clones, 17% found once. The ends were cut back, 6 bases at V and 2 bases at J, with 20 bases in the middle. CDR3 length: 17 amino acids. General study findings and limits: With patients and controls alike, PCR might favor shorter templates to an equal degree. TCRB CDR3s from Type 1 diabetes patients were moderately but significantly shorter in all four CD4+ subsets.

This TCR came from a woman aged 18-30 years in good health. The J gene is TRBJ2-4, the V gene TRBV23-1; a weak D match, TRBD1 (6 bases). TRBV23-1 is placed among ORFs of uncertain function. The sample was naive CD4+ T cells from blood. The CDR3 region has the DNA TGCGCCAGCAGCCCGAGGGTTGCAGGGGAGACCAAAAACATTCAGTACTTC. Translating it yields CASSPRVAGETKNIQYF.